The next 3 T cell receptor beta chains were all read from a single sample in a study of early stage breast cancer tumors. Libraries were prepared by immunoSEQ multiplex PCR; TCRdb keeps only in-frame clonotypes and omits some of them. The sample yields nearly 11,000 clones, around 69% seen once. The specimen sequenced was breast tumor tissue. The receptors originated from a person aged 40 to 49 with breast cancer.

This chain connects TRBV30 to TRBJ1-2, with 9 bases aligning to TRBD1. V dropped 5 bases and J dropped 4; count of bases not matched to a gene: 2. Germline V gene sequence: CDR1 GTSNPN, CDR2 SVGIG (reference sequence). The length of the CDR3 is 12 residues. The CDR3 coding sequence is TGTGCCTGGGGGACAGGGATCTATGGCTACACCTTC. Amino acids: CAWGTGIYGYTF.

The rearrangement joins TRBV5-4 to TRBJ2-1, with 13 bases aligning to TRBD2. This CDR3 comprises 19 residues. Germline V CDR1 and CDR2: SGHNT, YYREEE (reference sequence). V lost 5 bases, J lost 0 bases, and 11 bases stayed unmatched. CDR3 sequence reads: CASRAGTSGKSSSYNEQFF. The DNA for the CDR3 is TGTGCCAGCAGGGCGGGGACTAGCGGGAAATCGAGCTCCTACAATGAGCAGTTCTTC.

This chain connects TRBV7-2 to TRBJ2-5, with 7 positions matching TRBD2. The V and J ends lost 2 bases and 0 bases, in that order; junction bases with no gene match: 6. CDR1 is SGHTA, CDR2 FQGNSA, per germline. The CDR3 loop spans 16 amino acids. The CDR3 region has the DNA TGTGCCAGCAGCTTACTTGGCGGGAGTAACCAAGAGACCCAGTACTTC. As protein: CASSLLGGSNQETQYF.